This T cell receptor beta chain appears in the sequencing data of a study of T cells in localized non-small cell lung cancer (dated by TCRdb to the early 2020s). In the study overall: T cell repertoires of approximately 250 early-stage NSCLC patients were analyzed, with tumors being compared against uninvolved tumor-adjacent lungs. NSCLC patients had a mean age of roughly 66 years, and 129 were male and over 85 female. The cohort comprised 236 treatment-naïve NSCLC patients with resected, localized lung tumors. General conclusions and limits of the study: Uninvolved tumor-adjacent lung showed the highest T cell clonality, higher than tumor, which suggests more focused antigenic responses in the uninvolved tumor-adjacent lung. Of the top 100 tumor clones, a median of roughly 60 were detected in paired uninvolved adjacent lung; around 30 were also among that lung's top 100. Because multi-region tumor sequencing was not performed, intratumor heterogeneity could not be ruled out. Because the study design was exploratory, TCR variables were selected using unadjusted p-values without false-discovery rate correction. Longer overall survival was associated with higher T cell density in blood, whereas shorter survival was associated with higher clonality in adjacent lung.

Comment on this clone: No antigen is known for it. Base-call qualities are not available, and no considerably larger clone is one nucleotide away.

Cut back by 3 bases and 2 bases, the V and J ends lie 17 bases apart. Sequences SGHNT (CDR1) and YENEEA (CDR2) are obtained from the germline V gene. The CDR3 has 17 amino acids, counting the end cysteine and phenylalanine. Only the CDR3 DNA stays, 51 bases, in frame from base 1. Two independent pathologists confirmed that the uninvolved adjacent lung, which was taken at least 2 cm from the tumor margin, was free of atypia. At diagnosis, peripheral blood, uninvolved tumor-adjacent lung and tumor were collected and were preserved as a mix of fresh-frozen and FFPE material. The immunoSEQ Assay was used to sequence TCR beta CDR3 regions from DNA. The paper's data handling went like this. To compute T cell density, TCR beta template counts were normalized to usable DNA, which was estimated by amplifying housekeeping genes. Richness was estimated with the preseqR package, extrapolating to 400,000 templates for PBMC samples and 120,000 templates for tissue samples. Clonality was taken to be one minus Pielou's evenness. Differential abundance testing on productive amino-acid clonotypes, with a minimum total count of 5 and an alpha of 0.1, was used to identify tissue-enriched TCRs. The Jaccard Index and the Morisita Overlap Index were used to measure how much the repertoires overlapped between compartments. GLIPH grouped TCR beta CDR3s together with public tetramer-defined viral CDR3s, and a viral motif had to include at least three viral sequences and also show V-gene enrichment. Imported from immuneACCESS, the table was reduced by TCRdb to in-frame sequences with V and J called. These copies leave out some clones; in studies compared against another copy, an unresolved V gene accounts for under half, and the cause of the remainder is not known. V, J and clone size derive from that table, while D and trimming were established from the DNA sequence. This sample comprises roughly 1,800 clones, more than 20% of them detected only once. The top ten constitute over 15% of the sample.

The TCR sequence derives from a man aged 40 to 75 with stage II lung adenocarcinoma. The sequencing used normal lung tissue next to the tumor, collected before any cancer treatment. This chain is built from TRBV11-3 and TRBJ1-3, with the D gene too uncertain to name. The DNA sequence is TGTGCCAGCAGCTTGGGAGGAGGACGACTGGCTGGAAACACCATATATTTT. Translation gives CASSLGGGRLAGNTIYF.